Described below is a single T cell receptor beta chain sequence and its context. Its antigen is currently not known. No quality values exist for individual bases; no much larger clone is one base distant. This entry comes from a study of cytomegalovirus exposure and HLA in healthy donors (dated by TCRdb to about 2017). About the study as a whole: An earlier analysis of 587 of the donors reported about 280 Gb of sequence data and around 100 million unique TCR beta sequences obtained from some 200 million T cells. Among the roughly 400 genotyped donors, around 81% belonged to the genetic ancestry cluster associated with self-reported Caucasian donors. Rather than using new phenotypic data, the later analysis identified candidate immune exposures from TCR beta sequences and from how often those sequences occurred across donors. Around 300 gigabases of sequencing data and 70 million to 85 million unique TCR sequences were included in an early release covering over 600 HLA-typed donors. A later analysis re-examined previously published TCR beta repertoires from about 700 donors and added high-resolution HLA genotyping to investigate patterns of TCR occurrence. All discovery cohort repertoires had been generated on a single sequencing platform. In a later genetic analysis, genome-wide SNP genotypes for about 65% of the roughly 700 donors were used, and that subset was treated as a discovery cohort. The study used immunosequencing to profile the T cell repertoires of approximately 640 subjects and linked those repertoires to cytomegalovirus serostatus. The study aimed to test whether cataloging public T cell receptors could reveal signatures of past pathogen exposure. Among some 400 genotyped donors of the cohort, an average of around 240,000 unique TCR beta nucleotide sequences were sequenced per donor, roughly 20% of them non-productive. A handful of DR-DQ haplotypes were handled as single units for association and clustering because linkage in the cohort was strong. High-throughput TCR immunosequencing, statistical association of individual TCRs with disease status, and machine learning were combined to predict cytomegalovirus infection status. Donor age, sex, ethnicity and CMV serostatus were collected together with the repertoire data. Besides the first cohort of 666 subjects, a separate validation cohort made up of over a hundred different subjects was used. The number of donors typed differed by locus, with about 629-640 for A, B, C, DRB1 and DQB1, more than 500 for DQA1, about 610 for DPA1, and approximately 470 for DPB1. Class I and class II HLA loci were covered by the typing at four-digit resolution. To decide whether each TCR beta V gene segment behaved as functional or pseudogenic, an earlier analysis of some 600 of the donors relied on high-throughput TCR beta sequencing.

In total, 600 or so healthy bone marrow donors made up the cohort. Cohort members were all nominally healthy when sampled, although unrecorded immune exposures were likely present. The donor was CMV seronegative and belonged to the group of 350 or so seronegative cohort members. Every donor gave a peripheral blood sample, and the peripheral blood mononuclear cells from that sample were used for TCR beta sequencing. The Qiagen DNeasy Blood Extraction Kit was used to extract genomic DNA from the blood cell samples. The research as a whole found: The cohort was sequenced for TCR beta chains only, and without alpha or paired-chain data the features that could be detected were limited. Immune exposure information for the cohort was limited to CMV serostatus. A later analysis found that HLA-associated TCR beta chains were more clonally expanded and had lower generation probabilities than equally common non-associated chains. Some IMGT-functional V segments, including TRBV6-2 and TRBV6-3, could not be told apart with the 87-base-pair reads, so those segments were excluded. When HLA alleles, especially DR and DQ, strongly co-occurred, attributing TCR associations to individual alleles was difficult. According to a later analysis, parvovirus B19, influenza, CMV and Epstein-Barr virus appeared linked to several top co-occurrence clusters. Roughly 17 rarely observed V segments, including chromosome 9 orphons, were excluded from the earlier analysis of some 590 of the donors because counts were too low. Linkage disequilibrium might explain the correlated functional status among segregating V segments, but an unknown experimental factor could not be ruled out. The classifier was reported to diagnose cytomegalovirus status with high specificity and sensitivity in both the original cohort and the validation cohort. A cluster of highly shared sequence variants was judged likely to be a technical artifact of the sequencing pipeline. A later analysis associated about 17,000 TCR beta sequences with specific HLA alleles at a false discovery rate of 0.05. Because some donors lacked HLA typing at each locus, the association tests relied only on the typed subset. Most TCR sequences were seen in very few donors, while some public TCRs were found in many individuals. A later genetic analysis reported fewer N-insertions in productive TCRs among donors in an Asian-associated ancestry cluster than the roughly 700-donor mean. In a later analysis, TCR association rates were found to vary across HLA loci, with the most associated TCRs seen for DRB1 alleles and the fewest for HLA-C alleles. In an earlier analysis of approximately 590 of the donors, most TCR beta V segments appeared in productive rearrangements about 87% or about 30% of the time, broadly matching IMGT annotations. The presence/absence analyses assumed that sequencing depth was roughly uniform across donors, and that assumption may not be true. Three of the identified cytomegalovirus-associated TCR beta chains were confirmed in vitro to be specific for cytomegalovirus antigens. It was suggested by the authors that the approach could potentially be generalized to other disease states and immunological phenotypes. In a later genetic analysis, a missense DCLRE1C variant was associated with V-gene and J-gene trimming of TCR beta chains, and the association was replicated in an independent cohort. A later analysis found that most CMV-associated TCR beta chains appeared HLA-restricted, with HLA associations seemingly driven largely by CMV exposure. The study listed 150 to 200 TCR beta chains as associated with cytomegalovirus. A further reported finding was that TCR beta sequences accurately predicted the HLA-A and HLA-B alleles for most subjects in the first cohort.

Library creation used the immunoSEQ multiplex PCR assay. For the multiplex PCR, a mixture combining 60 forward primers for TCR Vbeta segments and 13 reverse primers for TCR Jbeta segments was used. The CDR3 region of rearranged TCR beta genes was amplified from genomic DNA with a multiplex PCR assay. Amplified TCR beta libraries were sequenced as 87-base-pair reads on the Illumina HiSeq System. The authors' pipeline ran thus. A later analysis tallied approximately 87 million unique TCR beta chains across the approximately 670 repertoires, and some 10 million of those chains were shared by two or more donors. Raw reads were error-corrected and collapsed into unique sequences with a nearest-neighbor algorithm that merged closely related sequences to remove PCR and sequencing errors. CDR3 sequences were aligned to IMGT reference sequences to assign V, D and J gene segments. For a sequence to be retained, a match of at least six nucleotides to both a V gene segment and a J gene segment was required. Rearrangements were called productive when the CDR3 lacked stop codons and stayed in frame with V and J; all others were non-productive. CDR3 was defined according to IMGT convention as the region running from the second conserved V-encoded cysteine to the conserved J-encoded phenylalanine. Sequences without an unambiguous match to a single V gene segment were excluded from the earlier analysis of about 630 of the donors. An earlier analysis of about 590 of the donors classified V segments as functional when productive rearrangements were above 56.7% and as segregating when the standard deviation between donors was above 5%. A statistical classification framework was developed to diagnose cytomegalovirus status using the catalog of TCR beta chain sequences. In a later analysis, TCR nucleotide sequences were compared against IMGT/GENE-DB human TR gene sequences so that V and J genes could be assigned. Using the TCRdist pipeline, a later analysis assigned CDR3 sequences along with most-parsimonious VDJ recombination scenarios. A later analysis defined each TCR beta chain by its CDR3 amino acid sequence plus V-gene family, and excluded reads lacking a unique V-gene family. In a later analysis, around 650 highly shared, low-generation-probability nucleotide sequences were removed to address suspected cross-contamination and a sequencing artifact. In a later analysis, a clonal expansion index for each public chain was calculated from normalized within-repertoire ranks of inferred template counts. Generation probabilities in a later analysis came from a VDJ recombination model fitted to out-of-frame rearrangements, and those results were checked against IGoR. In a later analysis, hypergeometric tests were used to score TCR-TCR, TCR-HLA and TCR-CMV co-occurrence, with a repertoire-size bias correction applied to TCR pairs. False discovery rates were estimated in a later analysis by permuting HLA or CMV assignments 20 times. In a later analysis, co-occurring TCRs were grouped using DBSCAN, with TCRdist sequence similarity added in when clustering inside HLA-allele-positive subsets. Co-occurrence clustering excluded repertoires with fewer than 30,000 or more than 120,000 public chains, plus five with anomalous nucleotide sharing. TCRdb mirrors the immuneACCESS table, restricted to in-frame sequences. Some clones are absent from its copies; in checked studies, under half trace to an unresolved V gene, and the reason for the others is unknown. Clone size and the V and J calls come from that table; the DNA yielded D and trimming. This sample has roughly 150,000 clones in its table, and 70% to 80% of those were observed once. The ten largest make up over 2% of the sample.

From the germline V gene, CDR1 is SQVTM and CDR2 is ANQGSEA. There are 14 amino acids in the CDR3, from cysteine to phenylalanine inclusive. Only CDR3 DNA remains: 42 bases, in frame from the first base. Trimming costs V 6 bases and J 0 bases, and their ends lie 13 bases apart. The chain couples TRBV29-1 to TRBJ2-3; the D gene lacks a confident call. Specimen: PBMCs. The TCR sequence derives from a man aged 25 to 40 in good health and CMV-seronegative. The CDR3 protein sequence reads: CSVVSPQSTDTQYF. In nucleotide form, the sequence is TGCAGCGTCGTAAGTCCACAGAGCACAGATACGCAGTATTTT.